A single sample gave rise to the 20 T cell receptor beta chains below, sequenced in a study of shared T cell receptors in the human thymus. Some clones are missing from TCRdb's copy, which holds only in-frame ones; the method was immunoSEQ multiplex PCR. The sample gives 650,000 to 950,000 clones, around 85% of which show up once; around 0.0099% is in the top ten. A further study also used this sample, focusing on human thymus T cells.

Sequenced: thymocytes. Receptors were obtained from a girl less than two years old with a congenital heart defect.

This rearrangement joins TRBV18 to TRBJ2-5; D gene uncertain. Trimming took 6 bases from V and 7 from J, leaving 15 bases between them. This CDR3 comprises 13 residues. Per germline, CDR1 KGHSH and CDR2 LQKENI. The CDR3 DNA reads TGTGCCAGCTCCCCAGCCGTCCGGTCGACCCAGTACTTC. Translation: CASSPAVRSTQYF.

The J gene is TRBJ2-6, the V gene TRBV10-3; 7 bases agree with TRBD1. Germline values: CDR1 ENHRY, CDR2 SYGVKD. The CDR3 spans 18 residues. With 4 bases clipped from V and 0 bases from J, the junction kept 9 bases outside the gene matches. CDR3 sequence reads: CAISARTGLNSGANVLTF. Here the CDR3 DNA reads TGTGCCATCAGTGCTCGGACAGGTCTTAACTCTGGGGCCAACGTCCTGACTTTC.

The chain is built from TRBV7-3 and TRBJ2-1, with 9 bases matching TRBD1. Trimming removed 5 bases from V and 0 bases from J; junction bases left unmatched: 20. The germline V gene encodes CDR1 SGHTA and CDR2 FQGTGA. This CDR3 has 21 residues. The CDR3, as DNA: TGTGCCAGCAGCCCCTTACCCGGGACAGGGTATCTGTCGGGCTCCTACAATGAGCAGTTCTTC. This translates into CASSPLPGTGYLSGSYNEQFF.

This chain links TRBV29-1 with TRBJ1-1; D possibly corresponds to TRBD1 (5 bases). Trimming took 0 bases from V and 4 from J, leaving 9 bases between them. This CDR3 region has 13 residues. Germline V gene data show CDR1 as SQVTM and CDR2 as ANQGSEA. DNA of the CDR3: TGCAGCGTTGAAGATCGGGGGGGCACTGAAGCTTTCTTT. This gives the protein CSVEDRGGTEAFF.

Only one count was recorded for this clone. The rearrangement joins TRBV6-6 to TRBJ1-2; 7 positions match TRBD1. The trim removed 6 bases at V and 5 bases at J, leaving 6 bases unmatched. The germline V gene encodes CDR1 MNHNY and CDR2 SVGAGI (reference sequence). This CDR3 has 13 residues. CDR3 coding DNA: TGTGCCAGCAGCAGGGGGACGCCATATGGCTACACCTTC. The encoded protein is CASSRGTPYGYTF.

The chain combines TRBV28 with TRBJ1-6, with 8 bases lining up with TRBD1. Germline CDR1 reads MDHEN; CDR2 reads SYDVKM. The V gene end was trimmed by 6 bases and the J gene end by 9 bases; junction bases not matched to a gene: 7. The CDR3 runs to 14 residues. The CDR3 loop reads CASSSQGAGSPLHF. For the CDR3, the DNA is TGTGCCAGCAGCTCGCAGGGGGCAGGTTCACCCCTCCACTTT. Full variable domain (missing parts from reference TRBV28 and TRBJ1-6): DVKVTQSSRYLVKRTGEKVFLECVQDMDHENMFWYRQDPGLGLRLIYFSYDVKMKEKGDIPEGYSVSREKKERFSLILESASTNQTSMYLCASSSQGAGSPLHFGNGTRLTVT.

The V and J genes are TRBV28 and TRBJ2-5, with D maybe TRBD1 (6 bases). The CDR3 sequence is 14 residues long. V was trimmed by 2 bases and J by 1 base, leaving 8 bases between them. Germline V lookup: CDR1 MDHEN, CDR2 SYDVKM. CDR3 nucleotides: TGTGCCAGCAGTTTACAGGGGATCCAAGAGACCCAGTACTTC. It codes for CASSLQGIQETQYF.

The chain joins TRBV10-2 to TRBJ1-6; TRBD1 might be the D (5 bases). V gave up 8 bases and J gave up 6 bases, with 17 bases separating them. Germline V lookup: CDR1 WSHSY, CDR2 SAAADI. This CDR3 comprises 15 residues. Written as DNA, the CDR3 is TGCGCCAGCTTGTTTGGGGGGTCGGGTAATTCACCCCTCCACTTT. Protein sequence: CASLFGGSGNSPLHF.

The chain is built from TRBV5-1 and TRBJ1-2; no clear D gene. Germline-derived CDR1 and CDR2 are SGHRS and YFSETQ. The CDR3 spans 13 residues. With 0 bases removed from V and 8 bases from J, the gap between germline ends came to 11 bases. The CDR3 DNA reads as TGCGCCAGCAGCTTGGGGAGCTCTGGAGGCTACACCTTC. Encoded protein: CASSLGSSGGYTF.

This clone has only a few counts. The rearrangement uses TRBV6-1 and TRBJ2-5, with 9 bases aligning to TRBD1. From germline, CDR1 is MNHNS and CDR2 SASEGT. Trimming removed 7 bases from V and 5 bases from J; junction bases left unmatched: 11. This CDR3 has 15 residues. The CDR3 protein is CASMGDRVTLETQYF. DNA for the CDR3: TGTGCCAGCATGGGGGACAGGGTAACCTTGGAGACCCAGTACTTC.

The chain combines TRBV10-3 with TRBJ1-2; the match to TRBD1 covers 7 bases. J was trimmed by 5 bases and V by 1 base; bases with no gene match: 13. Looked up from germline, CDR1 is ENHRY and CDR2 is SYGVKD. The CDR3 has 17 amino acids. CDR3 in amino acids: CAISEFTPRQGSYGYTF. The CDR3 nucleotides are TGTGCCATCAGTGAGTTCACCCCACGACAGGGAAGTTATGGCTACACCTTC.

The V call is TRBV5-1, the J call TRBJ2-5; D uncertain. Trimming left V 1 base short and J 5 bases short, with 6 bases between. The CDR3 length is 12 residues. Germline CDR1 and CDR2: SGHRS and YFSETQ. CDR3 sequence (DNA): TGCGCCAGCAGCTTGAGAGTGGAGACCCAGTACTTC. As protein: CASSLRVETQYF.

The rearrangement links TRBV5-1 to TRBJ1-1, with 9 positions matching TRBD1. Germline trimming cut 4 bases from V and 3 bases from J; bases unmatched to any gene: 7. CDR1 is SGHRS, CDR2 YFSETQ, per germline. CDR3 length: 15 residues. The CDR3 nucleotides are TGCGCCAGCAGCCCGTCGGACAGGGGTTACACTGAAGCTTTCTTT. Its translation is CASSPSDRGYTEAFF.

J is TRBJ1-4 and V is TRBV6-5; D is uncertain. The length of the CDR3 is 16 residues. V was clipped by 4 bases and J by 0 bases, with 12 bases between them. Germline values: CDR1 MNHEY, CDR2 SVGAGI. The CDR3 DNA reads as TGTGCCAGCAGTTCCCGTGGGAGCTCAACTAATGAAAAACTGTTTTTT. It yields the protein CASSSRGSSTNEKLFF.

V and J are TRBV29-1 and TRBJ1-2; D is perhaps TRBD1 (5 bases). CDR1 and CDR2 from the germline V gene are SQVTM and ANQGSEA. V lost 4 bases to trimming and J lost 5 bases, with 11 bases between them. The CDR3 is made up of 12 amino acids. CDR3 protein: CSVAPGGYGYTF. CDR3 nucleotides: TGCAGCGTTGCCCCGGGGGGTTATGGCTACACCTTC.

The chain joins TRBV4-3 to TRBJ1-1; a possible D gene is TRBD1 (6 bases). The V and J ends lost 4 bases and 4 bases respectively, with 22 bases between them. This CDR3 comprises 17 residues. Germline lookup yields CDR1 LGHNA and CDR2 YSLEER. CDR3 in DNA: TGCGCCAGCAGCCCCGCCCTCAACAGGGATTTAGGCACTGAAGCTTTCTTT. It is translated as CASSPALNRDLGTEAFF.

V usage is TRBV7-9 and J usage is TRBJ1-6; D call uncertain. Per the germline V gene, CDR1 is SEHNR and CDR2 is FQNEAQ (reference sequence). This CDR3 is 17 amino acids long. V was pared by 3 bases and J by 2 bases, with 14 bases between. This chain's CDR3 is CASSFLRDSTYNSPLHF. In nucleotides, the CDR3 is TGTGCCAGCAGCTTTTTGAGGGATTCAACCTATAATTCACCCCTCCACTTT. Full variable domain (rest looked up from reference TRBV7-9 and TRBJ1-6): DTGVSQNPRHKITKRGQNVTFRCDPISEHNRLYWYRQTLGQGPEFLTYFQNEAQLEKSRLLSDRFSAERPKGSFSTLEIQRTEQGDSAMYLCASSFLRDSTYNSPLHFGNGTRLTVT.

The genes are TRBV5-1 and TRBJ2-7; 7 bases are shared with TRBD2. Germline CDR1 is SGHRS and CDR2 is YFSETQ. V shed 0 bases and J 7 bases; nucleotides not matched to a gene: 22. CDR3 length equals 19 residues. The CDR3 DNA reads as TGCGCCAGCAGCTTGGATGGGGTCGATGTAAGCGGGGTGAGGTGGGAGCAGTACTTC. This codes for CASSLDGVDVSGVRWEQYF.

A remark on this clone: This CDR3 is also generated by other DNA sequences in the sample. This chain joins TRBV28 and TRBJ1-6; 9 bases align to TRBD1. CDR3 length: 15 amino acids. J was trimmed by 6 bases and V by 6 bases; bases with no gene match: 6. Germline CDR1 and CDR2: MDHEN and SYDVKM. The CDR3 bases are TGTGCCAGCAGCCTAAGGGGACAGGGTAATTCACCCCTCCACTTT. Translation gives CASSLRGQGNSPLHF.

The genes are TRBV15 and TRBJ2-1; a weak D match, TRBD2 (7 bases). The CDR3 loop spans 18 amino acids. With 0 bases removed from V and 0 bases from J, the gap between germline ends came to 15 bases. CDR1 is LNHNV and CDR2 is YYDKDF in the germline V gene (reference sequence). The CDR3 region has the DNA TGTGCCACCAGCAGAGATGAGGGGGAGGGGAGCTCCTACAATGAGCAGTTCTTC. This codes for CATSRDEGEGSSYNEQFF.